These 8 T cell receptor beta chains were sequenced from one sample in a study of shared clonotypes between healthy human individuals. The protocol was immunoSEQ multiplex PCR, while the TCRdb copy is restricted to in-frame clones and leaves out a portion. The data contain roughly 2,500,000 clones, approximately 93% of them singletons. Sequenced: naive CD4+ T cells from PBMCs. The sample's subset: CD45RA+ positively selected. The origin of the receptors is a young man in good health. Some clones in this sample may be carry-over from other donors' samples.

V and J are TRBV2 and TRBJ2-7, with a weak D call TRBD1 (6 bases). V was trimmed by 2 bases and J by 4 bases, leaving 24 bases between them. From germline, CDR1 is SNHLY and CDR2 FYNNEI. CDR3 size: 18 residues. The CDR3 here is CASSEMGMGHRAPYEQYF. CDR3 nucleotides: TGTGCCAGCAGTGAAATGGGAATGGGACACCGAGCTCCTTACGAGCAGTACTTC. Complete variable domain (other parts from reference TRBV2 and TRBJ2-7): EPEVTQTPSHQVTQMGQEVILRCVPISNHLYFYWYRQILGQKVEFLVSFYNNEISEKSEIFDDQFSVERPDGSNFTLKIRSTKLEDSAMYFCASSEMGMGHRAPYEQYFGPGTRLTVT.

This chain links TRBV2 with TRBJ2-7; D is uncertain. This CDR3 is 15 amino acids long. Trimming took 8 bases from V and 5 from J, leaving 22 bases between them. Germline CDR1 is SNHLY and CDR2 is FYNNEI. The CDR3 loop is CASWTPTLAGDEQYF. CDR3 in DNA: TGTGCCAGCTGGACCCCAACGCTTGCCGGCGACGAGCAGTACTTC. The full variable domain, its missing parts supplied by reference TRBV2 and TRBJ2-7, is EPEVTQTPSHQVTQMGQEVILRCVPISNHLYFYWYRQILGQKVEFLVSFYNNEISEKSEIFDDQFSVERPDGSNFTLKIRSTKLEDSAMYFCASWTPTLAGDEQYFGPGTRLTVT.

The CDR3 DNA follows: TGTGCCAGCAGCTTAGGTTCTAGCGGGGTAGAGCAGTTCTTC. Its protein product is CASSLGSSGVEQFF. The V and J genes are TRBV7-2 and TRBJ2-1; 9 positions agree with TRBD2. This CDR3 comprises 14 residues. Germline CDR1 SGHTA, CDR2 FQGNSA. V lost 1 base to trimming and J lost 10 bases; unmatched junction nucleotides: 5.

This clone was found once. DNA for the CDR3: TGTGCCAGCAGTTTCAGGACAGGGGGCGCCTCTGGCTACACCTTC. Protein sequence: CASSFRTGGASGYTF. This chain uses TRBV5-6 with TRBJ1-2; TRBD1 matches 11 bases. Trimming cost V 5 bases and J 7 bases; bases outside gene matches: 10. The germline gives CDR1 SGHDT, CDR2 YYEEEE. This CDR3 region has 15 residues.

The gene calls are TRBV28 and TRBJ1-2; D unclear. This CDR3 contains 12 residues. The V gene's germline CDR1 is MDHEN and CDR2 SYDVKM. The V end lost 3 bases, the J end lost 6 bases, and 8 bases lay between the germline ends. The CDR3 DNA is TGTGCCAGCAGTTTTGGGCAGCATGGCTACACCTTC. This translates into CASSFGQHGYTF.

The rearrangement joins TRBV9 to TRBJ1-1, with a tentative D call TRBD1 (6 bases). CDR1 is SGDLS, CDR2 YYNGEE, per germline. V was trimmed by 4 bases and J by 3 bases, leaving 19 bases between them. This CDR3 contains 16 residues. CDR3 region: CASSPTTGTYDTEAFF. The CDR3 nucleotides read TGTGCCAGCAGCCCGACGACAGGTACTTATGACACTGAAGCTTTCTTT.

This chain joins TRBV5-4 and TRBJ2-1, with TRBD2 identical over 8 bases. With V trimmed by 0 bases and J by 9 bases, 14 bases remained unmatched. Per germline, CDR1 SGHNT and CDR2 YYREEE (reference sequence). The CDR3 consists of 17 residues. This CDR3 reads CASSLVVRGSGISEQFF. The CDR3 DNA follows: TGTGCCAGCAGCTTGGTAGTCCGGGGTAGCGGGATTTCTGAGCAGTTCTTC.

The chain combines TRBV5-1 with TRBJ2-7; D is possibly TRBD2 (6 bases). The germline CDR1 and CDR2 sequences are SGHRS and YFSETQ. Trimming took 4 bases from V and 7 from J, leaving 18 bases between them. The CDR3 has 14 amino acids. The CDR3 loop reads CASSPGTAAGEQYF. CDR3 DNA sequence: TGCGCCAGCAGCCCTGGGACCGCGGCGGGGGAGCAGTACTTC.